What follows are 26 T cell receptor beta chains derived from one specimen sequenced in a study of blood T cell repertoires in COVID-19. Sequencing was performed with immunoSEQ multiplex PCR; in TCRdb, only in-frame clones are kept and a portion is missing. The sample contains approximately 150,000 clones, approximately 91% of which appear only once. Sequenced sample: peripheral blood. The receptor set was obtained from a man younger than 35 with COVID-19, enrolled during active disease.

The chain is built from TRBV2 and TRBJ2-7; D remains unclear. The CDR3 has 13 residues. V shed 8 bases and J shed 0 bases, with 11 bases lying between them. Germline CDR1 and CDR2: SNHLY and FYNNEI. CDR3 sequence reads: CASPGAISYEQYF. The CDR3, as DNA: TGTGCCAGCCCAGGCGCAATCTCCTACGAGCAGTACTTC.

The chain recombines TRBV27 with TRBJ2-2, with TRBD1 as a possible D gene (5 bases). The CDR3 contains 21 residues. Trimming pared 2 bases from V and 5 bases from J, leaving 30 bases between. Germline lookup yields CDR1 MNHEY and CDR2 SMNVEV (reference sequence). The CDR3 coding sequence is TGTGCCAGCAGTTTAAGGCCAATTCTTGTGGGCCAGGGTGTTGAAACCGGGGAGCTGTTTTTT. Its protein product is CASSLRPILVGQGVETGELFF.

The chain carries TRBV12-3 or TRBV12-4 and TRBJ2-7; no clear D. Deletions cut 6 bases from V and 9 bases from J, with 15 bases between. The CDR3 is 12 residues long. The chain's CDR3 is CASSPSFFPQYF. Here the CDR3 DNA reads TGTGCCAGCAGCCCTTCCTTCTTCCCGCAGTACTTC.

The V gene is TRBV20-1, the J gene TRBJ1-2, with D unresolved. Germline V gene data show CDR1 as DFQATT and CDR2 as SNEGSKA (reference sequence). V dropped 5 bases and J dropped 2 bases, with 6 bases sitting between them. CDR3 length equals 11 residues. Written as DNA, the CDR3 is TGCAGTGCTCCCATGAACTATGGCTACACCTTC. This codes for CSAPMNYGYTF.

CDR3 in DNA: TGTGCCAGCAGCCTTGGACAGGGACAGGATACGCAGTATTTT. Protein: CASSLGQGQDTQYF. The chain uses TRBV11-3 and TRBJ2-3; 8 positions agree with TRBD1. The CDR3 length is 14 residues. V gave up 5 bases and J gave up 6 bases; unmatched junction bases: 7. CDR1 SGHNT and CDR2 YENEEA come from the germline V gene.

CDR3 nucleotides: TGTGCCAGCAGTTTATCGATTCGGACTTACGAGCAGTACTTC. Its translation is CASSLSIRTYEQYF. The chain carries TRBV27 and TRBJ2-7; D is perhaps TRBD2 (5 bases). V lost 0 bases and J lost 4, with 10 bases in between. The CDR3 is made up of 14 amino acids. CDR1 is MNHEY and CDR2 is SMNVEV in the germline V gene (reference sequence).

The CDR3 spells CSAPSGLAGGFLNEQFF. CDR3 bases: TGCAGCGCTCCCTCGGGACTAGCGGGAGGATTCCTCAATGAGCAGTTCTTC. The gene calls are TRBV29-1 and TRBJ2-1; the match to TRBD2 covers 15 bases. With V trimmed by 7 bases and J by 6 bases, 13 bases remained unmatched. There are 17 residues in the CDR3. Germline CDR1 and CDR2: SQVTM and ANQGSEA.

The rearrangement uses TRBV9 and TRBJ2-1; TRBD2 matches at 11 bases. V dropped 4 bases and J dropped 9; count of bases not matched to a gene: 24. CDR1 SGDLS and CDR2 YYNGEE come from the germline V gene. This CDR3 has 20 residues. CDR3 residues: CASSHNTGTSGPLQYSEQFF. The CDR3 DNA sequence: TGTGCCAGCAGCCACAACACCGGGACTAGCGGACCTCTCCAATATAGTGAGCAGTTCTTC.

CDR3 amino acids: CANPGQVFGSNQPQHF. The CDR3 DNA is TGCGCCAACCCGGGACAGGTTTTTGGCAGCAATCAGCCCCAGCATTTT. The J gene is TRBJ1-5, the V gene TRBV5-1; 8 bases fit TRBD1. CDR3 length equals 16 residues. Germline CDR1 and CDR2: SGHRS and YFSETQ. Losses at the gene ends were 9 bases for V and 1 base for J; bases not matched to a gene: 12.

In regard to this clone: An end of the junction differs from the germline gene, which may be a read error. This chain uses TRBV2 with TRBJ1-4; D ambiguous. This CDR3 has 15 amino acids. Germline CDR1 is SNHLY and CDR2 is FYNNEI. CDR3 sequence (DNA): TGTGCCAGCAGTGCGACCTCCCCCCGAGGTGAAAAACTGCTTTTT. It codes for CASSATSPRGEKLLF.

The chain joins TRBV3-1 (or the pseudogene TRBV3-2) to TRBJ2-1; the match to TRBD2 covers 9 bases. The germline V gene encodes CDR1 LGHDT and CDR2 YNNKEL (reference sequence). The V segment lost 0 bases and the J segment 8 bases; nucleotides outside the gene matches: 8. The CDR3 spans 16 residues. The DNA of the CDR3 is TGTGCCAGCAGCCAAGATGGACTAGCGCTGTCATATGAGCAGTTCTTC. Amino acid sequence: CASSQDGLALSYEQFF.

The V call is TRBV28, the J call TRBJ1-5; 7 nucleotides agree with TRBD1. In germline, CDR1 is MDHEN, CDR2 SYDVKM. The CDR3 covers 20 residues. V lost 1 base, J lost 7 bases, and 22 bases stayed unmatched. CDR3 sequence: CASSLYVYRVGDRRDQPQHF. The CDR3 bases are TGTGCCAGCAGTTTATATGTTTATCGAGTTGGGGACAGAAGGGACCAGCCCCAGCATTTT.

The CDR3 spells CSASGASERGFNYGYTF. For the CDR3, the DNA is TGCAGTGCGAGTGGGGCCTCGGAAAGGGGGTTTAACTATGGCTACACCTTC. V and J are TRBV20-1 and TRBJ1-2; tentatively, D is TRBD1 (6 bases). The CDR3 runs to 17 residues. Looked up from germline, CDR1 is DFQATT and CDR2 is SNEGSKA (reference sequence). The V end lost 6 bases, the J end lost 1 base, and 24 bases lay between the germline ends.

The chain has TRBV4-1 and TRBJ1-2, with D uncertain. The germline gives CDR1 MGHRA, CDR2 YSYEKL. Trimming removed 1 base at V and 4 bases at J, with 16 bases between. The CDR3 is made up of 16 amino acids. Here the CDR3 DNA reads TGCGCCAGCAGCCAAGGAAGGCAGGCCAGATTCTATGGCTACACCTTC. Its translation is CASSQGRQARFYGYTF.

This chain links TRBV29-1 with TRBJ2-7, with 7 bases fitting TRBD1. The junction had 4 bases not matched to a gene; V was cut back by 6 bases and J by 2 bases. The CDR3 consists of 12 residues. In germline, CDR1 is SQVTM, CDR2 ANQGSEA. DNA for the CDR3: TGCAGCGTACGGGACAGAGCCTACGAGCAGTACTTC. Its translation: CSVRDRAYEQYF.

The chain joins TRBV18 to TRBJ2-7, with D hard to call. V was shortened by 4 bases and J by 4 bases, with 8 bases between the two germline ends. The CDR3 contains 12 residues. CDR1 is KGHSH, CDR2 LQKENI, per germline. The CDR3 is CASSQNRYEQYF. CDR3 coding DNA: TGTGCCAGCTCACAGAACAGATACGAGCAGTACTTC.

The CDR3 DNA reads TGTGCCAGTAGTATAGGAACAGGGGCGAATCAGCCCCAGCATTTT. This gives the protein CASSIGTGANQPQHF. The chain combines TRBV19 with TRBJ1-5; 7 nucleotides align to TRBD1. The ends lost 1 base at V and 4 bases at J; junction bases unmatched: 4. Germline V gene sequence: CDR1 LNHDA, CDR2 SQIVND (reference sequence). This CDR3 has 15 residues.

The rearrangement links TRBV5-4 to TRBJ2-2; 8 bases agree with TRBD2. This CDR3 has 15 amino acids. Germline-derived CDR1 and CDR2 are SGHNT and YYREEE (reference sequence). V lost 1 base, J lost 6 bases, and 5 bases stayed unmatched. CDR3 nucleotide sequence: TGTGCCAGCAGCTTGCGACTAGCGCAAGCCGGGGAGCTGTTTTTT. Protein sequence: CASSLRLAQAGELFF.

The J gene is TRBJ2-3, the V gene TRBV28; D ambiguous. This CDR3 contains 15 residues. V was pared by 7 bases and J by 0 bases, with 14 bases between. From germline, CDR1 is MDHEN and CDR2 SYDVKM. The CDR3 bases are TGTGCCAGCAAGTTGCTGAGCGAAAGCACAGATACGCAGTATTTT. Translated, it gives CASKLLSESTDTQYF.

The rearrangement joins TRBV19 to TRBJ1-2, with D possibly matching TRBD1 (5 bases). V was clipped by 7 bases and J by 7 bases, with 16 bases between them. CDR3 size: 13 residues. Germline CDR1 is LNHDA and CDR2 is SQIVND (reference sequence). The CDR3 region is CASTTAGGSGYTF. CDR3 in DNA: TGTGCCAGTACCACTGCCGGGGGTAGTGGCTACACCTTC. The whole variable domain, filled in from reference TRBV19 and TRBJ1-2, reads DGGITQSPKYLFRKEGQNVTLSCEQNLNHDAMYWYRQDPGQGLRLIYYSQIVNDFQKGDIAEGYSVSREKKESFPLTVTSAQKNPTAFYLCASTTAGGSGYTFGSGTRLTVV.

The chain recombines TRBV19 with TRBJ1-3; perhaps TRBD1 as D (6 bases). The CDR3 loop spans 15 amino acids. CDR1 is LNHDA and CDR2 is SQIVND in the germline V gene (reference sequence). V lost 5 bases, J lost 1 base, and 12 bases lay in between. CDR3 in amino acids: CASSSAGASGNTIYF. CDR3 bases: TGTGCCAGTAGTTCGGCGGGGGCTTCTGGAAACACCATATATTTT.

This clone was seen only once. The rearrangement links TRBV24-1 to TRBJ2-2, with TRBD1 matching 11 bases. Per germline, CDR1 KGHDR and CDR2 SFDVKD. The CDR3 contains 15 residues. The ends lost 2 bases at V and 7 bases at J; junction bases unmatched: 2. The CDR3 DNA is TGTGCCACCAGTGATTGGACAGGGGGCGGCGGGGAGCTGTTTTTT. Its translation: CATSDWTGGGGELFF.

This chain links TRBV28 with TRBJ2-1; 8 positions match TRBD2. This CDR3 spans 15 amino acids. CDR1 is MDHEN and CDR2 is SYDVKM in the germline V gene. V lost 4 bases, J lost 5 bases, and 7 bases stayed unmatched. CDR3 nucleotides: TGTGCCAGCAGTTCGAGCGGGAGAGGGAACAATGAGCAGTTCTTC. It specifies CASSSSGRGNNEQFF.

The rearrangement links TRBV11-2 to TRBJ1-6; TRBD1 agrees at 8 bases. Germline trimming cut 3 bases from V and 5 bases from J; bases unmatched to any gene: 3. There are 15 residues in the CDR3. CDR1 SGHAT and CDR2 FQNNGV come from the germline V gene. The CDR3, as DNA: TGTGCCAGCAGCTTGACAGGGGTGGATAATTCACCCCTCCACTTT. Protein product: CASSLTGVDNSPLHF.

This chain connects TRBV18 to TRBJ1-2; tentative D call: TRBD1 (6 bases). V was shortened by 4 bases and J by 4 bases, with 19 bases between the two germline ends. This CDR3 is built from 16 residues. CDR1 and CDR2 (germline): KGHSH, LQKENI. CDR3: CASSLTQGSEVYGYTF. DNA for the CDR3: TGTGCCAGCTCACTTACACAGGGAAGTGAAGTCTATGGCTACACCTTC.

V usage is TRBV20-1 and J usage is TRBJ1-1; no clear D gene. Germline V gives CDR1 DFQATT, CDR2 SNEGSKA (reference sequence). The CDR3 length is 11 residues. V lost 3 bases, J lost 0 bases, and 2 bases lay in between. CDR3 protein: CSASMNTEAFF. The CDR3 DNA reads as TGCAGTGCTAGCATGAACACTGAAGCTTTCTTT.